This entry is about one T cell receptor beta chain. The data were taken from a study of blood T cell repertoires in COVID-19. Study information: The origin of the acute and convalescent COVID-19 samples was the United States, Italy and Spain. T cells, B-cell-depleted T cells, or PBMCs supplied cDNA or gDNA.

This CDR3 is 14 amino acids long. Germline V gives CDR1 MNHNS, CDR2 SASEGT. V dropped 2 bases and J dropped 4 bases, with 9 bases sitting between them. Authors' processing steps: Quantification of nucleated cells was approximated via reference gene primer amplification. Sequenced by immunoSEQ multiplex PCR; TCRdb stores in-frame clones only, minus some. V, J and clone size reflect that table, while D and trimming were determined from the DNA. The data hold roughly 79,000 clones, with 87% observed a single time. Sample: peripheral blood. The chain joins TRBV6-1 to TRBJ1-5; perhaps TRBD1 as D (5 bases). The TCR was taken from a woman in her fifties or sixties with acute or convalescent COVID-19. CDR3 in amino acids: CASSELAGNQPQHF. CDR3 DNA: TGTGCCAGCAGTGAATTAGCAGGGAATCAGCCCCAGCATTTT.